What follows describes a single T cell receptor (beta chain). This sample is part of a study of blood T cell repertoires in COVID-19. On the study more broadly: Acute and convalescent COVID-19 specimens originated in the United States, Italy and Spain. Sources were T cells, B-cell-depleted T cells, or PBMCs; the material itself was cDNA or gDNA.

Study processing details: Reference gene primer amplification in the assay estimated nucleated cell counts. Repertoires were generated with immunoSEQ multiplex PCR, while TCRdb's copy carries only in-frame clones and drops some. V, J and clone size were drawn from that table, and D and trimming were deduced from the DNA. The table includes 150,000 to 200,000 clones, 86% detected once. The CDR3 runs to 14 residues. Germline V gene lookup returns CDR1 GTSNPN and CDR2 SVGIG (reference sequence). V was trimmed by 1 base and J by 2 bases, leaving 12 bases between them. The chain combines TRBV30 with TRBJ2-7; the D gene is possibly TRBD2 (6 bases). Specimen: peripheral blood. The receptor comes from a woman at least 80 years old in a cohort sampled during active or convalescent COVID-19. CDR3 protein: CAWSGGTDPYEQYF. For the CDR3, the DNA is TGTGCCTGGAGTGGGGGGACTGACCCCTACGAGCAGTACTTC.